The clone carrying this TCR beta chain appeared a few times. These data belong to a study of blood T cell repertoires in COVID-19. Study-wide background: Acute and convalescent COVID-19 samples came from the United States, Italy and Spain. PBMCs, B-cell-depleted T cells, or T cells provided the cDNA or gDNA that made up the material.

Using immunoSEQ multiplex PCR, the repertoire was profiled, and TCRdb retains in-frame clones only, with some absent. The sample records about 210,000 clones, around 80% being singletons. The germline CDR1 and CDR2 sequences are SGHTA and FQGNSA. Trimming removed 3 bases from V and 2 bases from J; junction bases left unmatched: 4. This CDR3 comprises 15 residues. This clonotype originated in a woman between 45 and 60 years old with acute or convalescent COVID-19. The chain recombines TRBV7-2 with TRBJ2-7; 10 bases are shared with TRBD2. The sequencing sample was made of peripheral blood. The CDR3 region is CASSLLAGDTYEQYF. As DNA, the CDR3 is TGTGCCAGCAGCTTGCTAGCGGGAGATACCTACGAGCAGTACTTC.